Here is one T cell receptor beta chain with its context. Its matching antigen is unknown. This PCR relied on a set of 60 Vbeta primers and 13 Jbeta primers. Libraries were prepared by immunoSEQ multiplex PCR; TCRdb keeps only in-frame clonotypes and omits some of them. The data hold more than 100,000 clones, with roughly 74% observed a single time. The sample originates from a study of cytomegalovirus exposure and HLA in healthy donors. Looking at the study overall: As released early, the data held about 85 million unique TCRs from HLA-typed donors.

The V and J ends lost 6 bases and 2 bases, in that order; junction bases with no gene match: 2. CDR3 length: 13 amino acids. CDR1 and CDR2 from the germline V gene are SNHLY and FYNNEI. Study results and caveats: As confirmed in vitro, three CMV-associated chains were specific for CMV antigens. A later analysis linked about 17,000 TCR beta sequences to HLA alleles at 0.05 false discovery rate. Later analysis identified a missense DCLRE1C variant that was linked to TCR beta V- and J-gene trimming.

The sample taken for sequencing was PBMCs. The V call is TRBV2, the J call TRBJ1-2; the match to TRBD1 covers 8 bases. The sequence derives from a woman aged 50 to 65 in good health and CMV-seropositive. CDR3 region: CASRTGANYGYTF. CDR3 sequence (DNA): TGTGCCAGCAGGACAGGGGCCAACTATGGCTACACCTTC. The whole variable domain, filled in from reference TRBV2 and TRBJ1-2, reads EPEVTQTPSHQVTQMGQEVILRCVPISNHLYFYWYRQILGQKVEFLVSFYNNEISEKSEIFDDQFSVERPDGSNFTLKIRSTKLEDSAMYFCASRTGANYGYTFGSGTRLTVV.